What follows are 4 T cell receptor beta chains derived from one specimen sequenced in a study of control samples from healthy donors and cancer patients. The data were produced by immunoSEQ multiplex PCR, yet TCRdb's version contains in-frame clones alone and is incomplete. The profile covers 70,000 to 80,000 clones, with about 80% appearing a single time and roughly 15% taken by the ten largest. Sequenced input: blood. Receptor source: a man aged 50 or older in good health.

V usage is TRBV7-2 and J usage is TRBJ2-7; D uncertain. The V and J ends lost 1 base and 2 bases respectively, with 15 bases between them. This CDR3 has 16 amino acids. The germline V gene encodes CDR1 SGHTA and CDR2 FQGNSA. CDR3 DNA: TGTGCCAGCAGCTTAGGTGTGCCCCTTGAGCCCTACGAGCAGTACTTC. Its translation is CASSLGVPLEPYEQYF.

This chain connects TRBV18 to TRBJ2-5, with D tentatively TRBD1 (6 bases). Per germline, CDR1 KGHSH and CDR2 LQKENI. V lost 2 bases and J 3 bases, leaving 10 bases between the germline ends. The CDR3 is made up of 14 amino acids. CDR3 coding DNA: TGTGCCAGCTCACCAGGGGGCCGGAAAGAGACCCAGTACTTC. Protein: CASSPGGRKETQYF.

The rearrangement links TRBV12-3 or TRBV12-4 to TRBJ1-1, with 7 nucleotides matching TRBD1. The CDR3 has 13 residues. The ends lost 7 bases at V and 1 base at J; junction bases unmatched: 3. The CDR3 DNA is TGTGCCAGCACCCGGGACAGGAACACTGAAGCTTTCTTT. It specifies CASTRDRNTEAFF.

The CDR3 DNA sequence: TGCGCCAGCAGCCCCCTAACAGAGAACACTGAAGCTTTCTTT. The encoded protein is CASSPLTENTEAFF. The rearrangement links TRBV5-1 to TRBJ1-1; D remains ambiguous. This CDR3 is built from 14 residues. The V gene lost 4 bases and the J gene lost 1 base, with 11 bases spanning the gap. CDR1 is SGHRS and CDR2 is YFSETQ in the germline V gene.